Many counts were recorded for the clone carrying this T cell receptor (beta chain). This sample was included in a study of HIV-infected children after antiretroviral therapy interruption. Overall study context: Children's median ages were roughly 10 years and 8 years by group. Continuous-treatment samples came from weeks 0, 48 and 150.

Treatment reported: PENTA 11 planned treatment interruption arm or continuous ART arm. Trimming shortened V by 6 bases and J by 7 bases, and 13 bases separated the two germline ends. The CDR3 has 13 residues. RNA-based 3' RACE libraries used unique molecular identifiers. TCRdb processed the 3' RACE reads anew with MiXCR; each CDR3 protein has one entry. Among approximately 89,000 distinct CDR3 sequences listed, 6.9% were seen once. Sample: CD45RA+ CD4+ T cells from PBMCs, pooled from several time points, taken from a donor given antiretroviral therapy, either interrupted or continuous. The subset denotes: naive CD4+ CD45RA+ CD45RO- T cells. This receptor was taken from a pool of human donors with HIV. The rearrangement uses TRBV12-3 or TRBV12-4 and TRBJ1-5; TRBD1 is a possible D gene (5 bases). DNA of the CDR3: TGTGCCAGCAGCTCGGGCAGGGACCAGCCCCAGCATTTT. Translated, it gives CASSSGRDQPQHF.